This T cell receptor (beta chain) appears in the sequencing data of a study of cytomegalovirus exposure and HLA in healthy donors (TCRdb year 2017). Regarding the complete study: According to an earlier analysis of 587 of the donors, 150 million to 200 million T cells yielded some 110 million unique TCR beta sequences and roughly 280 Gb of sequence data. To decide whether each TCR beta V gene segment behaved as functional or pseudogenic, an earlier analysis of fewer than 750 of the donors relied on high-throughput TCR beta sequencing. To predict cytomegalovirus infection status, the study combined high-throughput TCR immunosequencing, statistical association of individual TCRs with disease status, and machine learning. Among the roughly 370 genotyped donors, approximately 82% belonged to the genetic ancestry cluster associated with self-reported Caucasian donors. Roughly 300 gigabases of sequencing data and 70 million to 100 million unique TCR sequences were included in an early release covering under 650 HLA-typed donors. Every repertoire in the discovery cohort had been generated on one and the same sequencing platform. A separate validation cohort of over a hundred different subjects was used in addition to the approximately 640-subject first cohort. HLA typing included class I and class II loci at four-digit resolution. On average, roughly 250,000 unique TCR beta nucleotide sequences were sequenced per donor among 398 genotyped donors of the cohort, with roughly 18% of those sequences being non-productive. A later genetic analysis used genome-wide SNP genotypes for about 65% of the 666 donors, treating that subset as a discovery cohort. The study profiled the T cell repertoires of about 720 subjects by immunosequencing and related them to cytomegalovirus serostatus. Rather than drawing on any new phenotypic data, the later analysis identified candidate immune exposures from TCR beta sequences and the way those sequences occurred across donors. Roughly 5 DR-DQ haplotypes were treated as single units for association and clustering because of strong linkage in the cohort. A later analysis re-examined previously published TCR beta repertoires from over 500 donors and added high-resolution HLA genotyping to investigate patterns of TCR occurrence. Typing coverage differed by locus: A, B, C, DRB1 and DQB1 were typed in about 629-640 donors, DQA1 in 500 to 550, DPA1 in 600 to 610, and DPB1 in just under 490. The study aimed to test whether signatures of past pathogen exposure could be identified by cataloging public T cell receptors. Donor age, sex, ethnicity and CMV serostatus were collected together with the repertoire data.

CDR3 length: 15 amino acids, cysteine to phenylalanine. Only the CDR3 region is kept as DNA, spanning 45 bases read in frame from base 1. From the germline V gene, CDR1 is MNHEY and CDR2 is SVGAGI. The trim is 2 bases for V and 1 base for J, with a gap of 12 bases between the germline ends. Only a few counts were recorded for this clone. Its antigen is not yet known. No base qualities exist here, and no much larger clone lies one base off it. The cohort consisted of 600 to 750 healthy bone marrow donors. At the time of sampling, all cohort members were nominally healthy, though unrecorded immune exposures were likely present. The donor was CMV seronegative and belonged to the group of 352 seronegative cohort members. A peripheral blood sample was provided by each donor, and peripheral blood mononuclear cells were used for TCR beta sequencing. The Qiagen DNeasy Blood Extraction Kit was used to extract genomic DNA from the blood cell samples.

The library was obtained by the immunoSEQ multiplex PCR assay. A mixture of 60 forward primers for TCR Vbeta segments and 13 reverse primers for TCR Jbeta segments was used in the multiplex PCR. A multiplex PCR assay on genomic DNA amplified the CDR3 region of rearranged TCR beta genes. On the Illumina HiSeq System, the amplified TCR beta libraries were sequenced as 87-base-pair reads. The published analysis was carried out like this. A later analysis counted 65 million to 90 million unique TCR beta chains across the 650 to 800 repertoires, and about 10 million of these chains were shared by at least two donors. A nearest-neighbor algorithm error-corrected the raw reads and collapsed the reads into unique sequences, merging closely related sequences to remove PCR and sequencing errors. Alignment of CDR3 sequences to IMGT reference sequences was used to assign V, D and J gene segments. For a sequence to be retained, a match of at least six nucleotides to both a V gene segment and a J gene segment was required. A rearrangement counted as productive if the CDR3 had no stop codons and remained in frame with V and J, and every other rearrangement counted as non-productive. Following IMGT convention, CDR3 was defined as the stretch from the second conserved V-encoded cysteine to the conserved J-encoded phenylalanine. The earlier analysis of some 600 of the donors excluded sequences that lacked an unambiguous match to a single V gene segment. An earlier analysis of 587 of the donors called V segments functional above 56.7% productive rearrangements and segregating when the between-donor standard deviation exceeded 5%. A statistical classification framework was developed to diagnose cytomegalovirus status using the catalog of TCR beta chain sequences. In a later analysis, TCR nucleotide sequences were compared against IMGT/GENE-DB human TR gene sequences so that V and J genes could be assigned. Using the TCRdist pipeline, a later analysis assigned CDR3 sequences along with most-parsimonious VDJ recombination scenarios. In a later analysis, every TCR beta chain was defined by the combination of its CDR3 amino acid sequence and its V-gene family, and reads without a unique V-gene family were dropped. To address suspected cross-contamination and a sequencing artifact, a later analysis removed 450 to 700 highly shared, low-generation-probability nucleotide sequences. In a later analysis, a clonal expansion index was calculated for each public chain from normalized within-repertoire ranks of inferred template counts. In a later analysis, generation probabilities were computed using a VDJ recombination model fitted to out-of-frame rearrangements, and the results were checked against IGoR. Hypergeometric tests were used in a later analysis to score TCR-TCR, TCR-HLA and TCR-CMV co-occurrence, with a repertoire-size bias correction applied to the TCR pairs. To estimate false discovery rates, a later analysis permuted the HLA or CMV assignments 20 times. In a later analysis, co-occurring TCRs were grouped with DBSCAN, and TCRdist sequence similarity was added when clustering was performed within HLA-allele-positive subsets. Repertoires with fewer than 30,000 or more than 120,000 public chains were left out of co-occurrence clustering, as were about five repertoires with anomalous nucleotide sharing. As stored in TCRdb, this immuneACCESS dataset retains in-frame rearrangements with V and J assigned. A fraction of the clones does not appear; measured against another copy, unresolved V genes explain less than half of the discrepancy, and the remainder lacks a known reason. The V and J calls and the clone size are those of that table, but D and trimming were determined from the DNA. This sample holds some 190,000 clones; around 84% were observed only once. 1% of the sample lies in the top ten.

What the research found in general, with its limitations: An earlier analysis of around 540 of the donors showed that most TCR beta V segments appeared in productive rearrangements either about 87% or about 30% of the time, which broadly matched IMGT annotations. Because the 87-base-pair reads could not distinguish some IMGT-functional V segments, including TRBV6-2 and TRBV6-3, those segments were excluded. In a later genetic analysis, fewer N-insertions in productive TCRs were reported among donors in an Asian-associated ancestry cluster than the 666-donor mean. When HLA alleles, especially DR and DQ, strongly co-occurred, attributing TCR associations to individual alleles was difficult. A further reported finding was that TCR beta sequences accurately predicted the HLA-A and HLA-B alleles for most subjects in the first cohort. At a false discovery rate of 0.05, a later analysis linked about 17,000 TCR beta sequences to specific HLA alleles. In a later analysis, the rate of TCR association differed among HLA loci, with DRB1 alleles having the most associated TCRs and HLA-C alleles having the fewest. It was suggested by the authors that the approach could potentially be generalized to other disease states and immunological phenotypes. In a later analysis, most CMV-associated TCR beta chains were found to appear HLA-restricted, with HLA associations seemingly driven largely by CMV exposure. In both the original and validation cohorts, the classifier was reported to diagnose cytomegalovirus status with high specificity and sensitivity. Presence/absence analyses assumed roughly uniform sequencing depth across donors, an assumption that may not hold. Because counts were too low, about 15 rarely observed V segments, including chromosome 9 orphons, were left out of the earlier analysis of some 640 of the donors. Only TCR beta chains were sequenced in this cohort, and the absence of alpha or paired-chain data limited detectable features. For the cohort, immune exposure information was limited to CMV serostatus. A later analysis reported that several top co-occurrence clusters appeared linked to parvovirus B19, influenza, CMV and Epstein-Barr virus. Because HLA typing was missing for some donors at each locus, association tests included only the typed subset. Across donors, most TCR sequences were observed very rarely, whereas some public TCRs were present in many individuals. V-gene and J-gene trimming of TCR beta chains was associated with a missense DCLRE1C variant in a later genetic analysis, and the association was replicated in an independent cohort. Correlated functional status among segregating V segments might be attributable to linkage disequilibrium, but an unknown experimental factor could not be ruled out. In a later analysis, HLA-associated TCR beta chains were found to be more clonally expanded and to have lower generation probabilities than equally common non-associated chains. The study listed over 150 TCR beta chains as associated with cytomegalovirus. A group of highly shared sequence variants was considered likely to be a technical artifact of the sequencing pipeline. A few of the identified cytomegalovirus-associated TCR beta chains were confirmed in vitro to be specific for cytomegalovirus antigens.

The sequence was collected from a boy younger than 10 in good health and CMV-seronegative. Sequenced material: PBMCs. Recombination connected TRBV6-5 to TRBJ2-7; TRBD1 is perhaps the D gene, given 5 matching bases. Read as DNA, the sequence is TGTGCCAGCAGTTACCAATCGACAGTTTCCTACGAGCAGTACTTC. The encoded protein is CASSYQSTVSYEQYF.